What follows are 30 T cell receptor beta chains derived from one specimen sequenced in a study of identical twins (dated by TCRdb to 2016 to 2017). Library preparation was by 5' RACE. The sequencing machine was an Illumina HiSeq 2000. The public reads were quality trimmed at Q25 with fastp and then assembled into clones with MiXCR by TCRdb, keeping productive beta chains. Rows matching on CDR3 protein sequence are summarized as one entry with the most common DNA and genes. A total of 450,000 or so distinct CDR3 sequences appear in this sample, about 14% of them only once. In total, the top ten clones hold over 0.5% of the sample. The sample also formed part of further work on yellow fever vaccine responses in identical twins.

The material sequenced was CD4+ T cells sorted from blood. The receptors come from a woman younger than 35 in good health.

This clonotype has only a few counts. CDR3 DNA: TGCAGCGTCCTAAAGGGGGCCGCCCAAGAGACCCAGTACTTC. This encodes CSVLKGAAQETQYF. This chain joins TRBV29-1 and TRBJ2-5, with TRBD1 identical over 7 bases. CDR3 length: 14 amino acids. The V gene's germline CDR1 is SQVTM and CDR2 ANQGSEA. V shed 6 bases, J shed 1 base, and the junction held 8 bases outside the gene matches. Together with reference TRBV29-1 and TRBJ2-5, the CDR3 gives the full variable domain: SAVISQKPSRDICQRGTSLTIQCQVDSQVTMMFWYRQQPGQSLTLIATANQGSEATYESGFVIDKFPISRPNLTFSTLTVSNMSPEDSSIYLCSVLKGAAQETQYFGPGTRLLVL.

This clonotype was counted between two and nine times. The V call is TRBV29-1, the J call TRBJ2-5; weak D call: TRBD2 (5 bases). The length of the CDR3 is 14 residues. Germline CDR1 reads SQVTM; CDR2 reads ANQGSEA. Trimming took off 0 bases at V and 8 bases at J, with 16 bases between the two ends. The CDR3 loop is CSVEDTGKQRTQYF. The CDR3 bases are TGCAGCGTTGAAGATACGGGGAAGCAGAGAACCCAGTACTTC.

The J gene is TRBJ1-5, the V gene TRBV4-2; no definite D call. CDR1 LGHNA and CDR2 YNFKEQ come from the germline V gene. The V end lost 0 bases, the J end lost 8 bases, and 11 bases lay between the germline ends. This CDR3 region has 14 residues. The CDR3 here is CASSQDGTREPQHF. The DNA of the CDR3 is TGTGCCAGCAGCCAAGATGGCACAAGGGAGCCCCAGCATTTT.

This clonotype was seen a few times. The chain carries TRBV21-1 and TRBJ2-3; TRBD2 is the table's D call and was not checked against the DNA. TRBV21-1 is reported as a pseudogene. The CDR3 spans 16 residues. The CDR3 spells CASSRRLAGRTDTQYF. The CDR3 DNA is TGTGCCAGCAGCCGACGACTAGCGGGGCGCACAGATACGCAGTATTTT.

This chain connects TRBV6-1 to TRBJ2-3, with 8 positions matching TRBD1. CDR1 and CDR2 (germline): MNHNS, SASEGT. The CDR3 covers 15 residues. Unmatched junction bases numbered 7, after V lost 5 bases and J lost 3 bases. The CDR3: CASSLQGAGTDTQYF. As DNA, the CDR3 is TGTGCCAGCAGTCTCCAGGGGGCTGGAACAGATACGCAGTATTTT.

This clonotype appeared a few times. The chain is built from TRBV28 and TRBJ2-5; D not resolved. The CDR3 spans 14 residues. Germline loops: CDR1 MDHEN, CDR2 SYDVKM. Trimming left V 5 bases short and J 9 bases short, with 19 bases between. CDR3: CASSPPGPVYPQYF. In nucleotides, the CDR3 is TGTGCCAGCAGTCCCCCCGGGCCTGTTTATCCCCAGTACTTC. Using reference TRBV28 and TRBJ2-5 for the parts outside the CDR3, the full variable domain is DVKVTQSSRYLVKRTGEKVFLECVQDMDHENMFWYRQDPGLGLRLIYFSYDVKMKEKGDIPEGYSVSREKKERFSLILESASTNQTSMYLCASSPPGPVYPQYFGPGTRLLVL.

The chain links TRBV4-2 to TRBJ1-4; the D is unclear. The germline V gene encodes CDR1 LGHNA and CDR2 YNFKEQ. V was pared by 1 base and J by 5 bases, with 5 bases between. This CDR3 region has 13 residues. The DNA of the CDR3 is TGTGCCAGCAGCCAAGGGGCGAATGAAAAACTGTTTTTT. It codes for CASSQGANEKLFF.

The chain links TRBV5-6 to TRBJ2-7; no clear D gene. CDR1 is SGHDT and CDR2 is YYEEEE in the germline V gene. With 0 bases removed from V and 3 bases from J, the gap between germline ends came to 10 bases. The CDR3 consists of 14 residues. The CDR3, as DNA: TGTGCCAGCAGCTTGGTGGCGCACAGCTACGAGCAGTACTTC. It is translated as CASSLVAHSYEQYF.

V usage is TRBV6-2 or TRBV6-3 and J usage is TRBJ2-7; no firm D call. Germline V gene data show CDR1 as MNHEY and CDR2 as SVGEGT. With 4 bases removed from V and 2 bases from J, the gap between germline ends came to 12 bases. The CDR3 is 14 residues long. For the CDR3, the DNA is TGTGCCAGCAGTTGGATGGGAATTCCCTACGAGCAGTACTTC. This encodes CASSWMGIPYEQYF.

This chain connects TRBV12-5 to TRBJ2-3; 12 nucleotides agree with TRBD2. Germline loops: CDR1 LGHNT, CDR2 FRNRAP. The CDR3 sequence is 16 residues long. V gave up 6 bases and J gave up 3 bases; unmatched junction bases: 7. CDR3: CASGERTSGTTDTQYF. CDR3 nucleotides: TGTGCTAGTGGCGAACGGACTAGCGGGACAACAGATACGCAGTATTTT.

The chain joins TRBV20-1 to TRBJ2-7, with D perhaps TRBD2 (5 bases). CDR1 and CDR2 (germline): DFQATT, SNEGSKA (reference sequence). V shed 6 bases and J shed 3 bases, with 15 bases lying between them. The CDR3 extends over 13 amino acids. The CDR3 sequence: CSAPPAAGYEQYF. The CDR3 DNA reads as TGCAGTGCCCCTCCAGCGGCTGGCTACGAGCAGTACTTC.

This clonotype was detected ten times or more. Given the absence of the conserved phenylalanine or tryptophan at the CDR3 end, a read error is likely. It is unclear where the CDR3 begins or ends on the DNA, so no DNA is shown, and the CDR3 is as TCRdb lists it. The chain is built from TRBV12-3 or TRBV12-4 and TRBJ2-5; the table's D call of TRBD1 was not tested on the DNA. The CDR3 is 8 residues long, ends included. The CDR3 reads CKAGTPRL.

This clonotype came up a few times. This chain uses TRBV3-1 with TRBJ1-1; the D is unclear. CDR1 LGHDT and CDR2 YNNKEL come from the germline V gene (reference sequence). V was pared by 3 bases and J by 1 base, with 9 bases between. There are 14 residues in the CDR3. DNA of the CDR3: TGTGCCAGCAGCCAGATTGGGCAGAACACTGAAGCTTTCTTT. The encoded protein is CASSQIGQNTEAFF. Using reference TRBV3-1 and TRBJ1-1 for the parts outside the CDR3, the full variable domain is DTAVSQTPKYLVTQMGNDKSIKCEQNLGHDTMYWYKQDSKKFLKIMFSYNNKELIINETVPNRFSPKSPDKAHLNLHINSLELGDSAVYFCASSQIGQNTEAFFGQGTRLTVV.

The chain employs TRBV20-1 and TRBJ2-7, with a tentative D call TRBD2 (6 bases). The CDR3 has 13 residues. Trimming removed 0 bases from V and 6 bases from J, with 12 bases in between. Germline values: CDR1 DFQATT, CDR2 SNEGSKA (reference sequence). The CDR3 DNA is TGCAGTGCTAGAGATACGAGGACTATCGAGCAGTACTTC. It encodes CSARDTRTIEQYF.

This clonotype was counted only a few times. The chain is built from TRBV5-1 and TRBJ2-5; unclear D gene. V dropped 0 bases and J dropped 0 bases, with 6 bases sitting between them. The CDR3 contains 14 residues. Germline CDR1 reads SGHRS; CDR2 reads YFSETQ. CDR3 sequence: CASSLGHHQETQYF. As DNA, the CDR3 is TGCGCCAGCAGCTTGGGACACCACCAAGAGACCCAGTACTTC.

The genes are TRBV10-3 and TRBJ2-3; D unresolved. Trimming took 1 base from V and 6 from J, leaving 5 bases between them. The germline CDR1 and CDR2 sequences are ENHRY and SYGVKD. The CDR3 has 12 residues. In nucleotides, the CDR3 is TGTGCCATCAGTGAGTTTGTGGATACGCAGTATTTT. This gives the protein CAISEFVDTQYF.

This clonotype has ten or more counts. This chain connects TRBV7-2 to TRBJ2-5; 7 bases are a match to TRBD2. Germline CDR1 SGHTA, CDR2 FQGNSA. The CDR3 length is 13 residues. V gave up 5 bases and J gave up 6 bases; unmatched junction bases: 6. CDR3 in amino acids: CASSHSGSKTQYF. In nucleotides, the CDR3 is TGTGCCAGCAGCCATAGCGGGTCGAAGACCCAGTACTTC.

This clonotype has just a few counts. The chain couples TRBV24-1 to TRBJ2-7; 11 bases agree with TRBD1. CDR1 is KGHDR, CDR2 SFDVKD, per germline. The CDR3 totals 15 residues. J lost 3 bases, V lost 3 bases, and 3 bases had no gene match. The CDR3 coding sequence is TGTGCCACCAGTGATCCGGGACAGGGGGACTACGAGCAGTACTTC. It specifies CATSDPGQGDYEQYF.

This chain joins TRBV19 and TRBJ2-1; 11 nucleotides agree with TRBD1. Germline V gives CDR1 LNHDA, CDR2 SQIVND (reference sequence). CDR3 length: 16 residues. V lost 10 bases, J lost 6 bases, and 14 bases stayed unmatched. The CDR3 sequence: CATLRPGQGVRNEQFF. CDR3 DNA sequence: TGTGCCACCCTGAGACCGGGACAGGGGGTGCGCAATGAGCAGTTCTTC. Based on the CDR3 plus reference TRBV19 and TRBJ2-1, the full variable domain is DGGITQSPKYLFRKEGQNVTLSCEQNLNHDAMYWYRQDPGQGLRLIYYSQIVNDFQKGDIAEGYSVSREKKESFPLTVTSAQKNPTAFYLCATLRPGQGVRNEQFFGPGTRLTVL.

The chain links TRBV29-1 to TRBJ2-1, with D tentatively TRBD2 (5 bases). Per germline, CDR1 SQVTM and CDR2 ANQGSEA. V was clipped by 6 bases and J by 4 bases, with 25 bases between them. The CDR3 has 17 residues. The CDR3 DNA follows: TGCAGCGTAGTCCCCCTGAAGCGGACCCCCGGGTACAATGAGCAGTTCTTC. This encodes CSVVPLKRTPGYNEQFF.

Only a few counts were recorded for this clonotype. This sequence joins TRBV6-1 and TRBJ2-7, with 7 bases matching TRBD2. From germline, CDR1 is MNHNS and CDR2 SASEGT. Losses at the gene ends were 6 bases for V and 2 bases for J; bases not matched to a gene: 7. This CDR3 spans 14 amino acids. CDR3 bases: TGTGCCAGCAGCCCGGGACTACTTACCTACGAGCAGTACTTC. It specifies CASSPGLLTYEQYF.

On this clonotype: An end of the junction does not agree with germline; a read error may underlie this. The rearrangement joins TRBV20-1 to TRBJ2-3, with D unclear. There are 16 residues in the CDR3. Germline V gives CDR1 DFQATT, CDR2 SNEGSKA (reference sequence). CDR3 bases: TGCTGTGCTAGAGTAATAGGCGCCGGATGGACAGATACGCAGTATTTT. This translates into CCARVIGAGWTDTQYF.

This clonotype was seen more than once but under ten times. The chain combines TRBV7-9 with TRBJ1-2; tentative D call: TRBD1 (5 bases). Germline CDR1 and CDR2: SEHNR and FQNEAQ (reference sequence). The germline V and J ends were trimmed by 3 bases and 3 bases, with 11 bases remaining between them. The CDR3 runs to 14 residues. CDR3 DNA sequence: TGTGCCAGCAGCTTGCCGGGGGGAGACTATGGCTACACCTTC. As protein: CASSLPGGDYGYTF.

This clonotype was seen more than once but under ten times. This chain's CDR3 is CASSLDSRAFF. In nucleotides, the CDR3 is TGTGCCAGCAGTTTAGATTCCCGAGCTTTCTTT. The rearrangement uses TRBV12-3 or TRBV12-4 and TRBJ1-1; D gene uncertain. The CDR3 runs 11 residues. V gave up 1 base and J gave up 10 bases, with 7 bases separating them.

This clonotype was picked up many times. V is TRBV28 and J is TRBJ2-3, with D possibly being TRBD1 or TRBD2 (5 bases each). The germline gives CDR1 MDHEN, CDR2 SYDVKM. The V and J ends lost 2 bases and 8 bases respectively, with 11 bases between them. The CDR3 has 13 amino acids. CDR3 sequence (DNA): TGTGCCAGCAGTTTAAATTCGAGGGGTACGCAGTATTTT. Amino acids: CASSLNSRGTQYF.

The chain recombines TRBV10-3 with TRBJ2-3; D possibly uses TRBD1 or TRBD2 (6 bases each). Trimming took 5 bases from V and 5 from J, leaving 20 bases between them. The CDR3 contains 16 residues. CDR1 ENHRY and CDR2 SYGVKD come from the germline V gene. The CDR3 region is CAISTIGGLAVDTQYF. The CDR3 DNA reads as TGTGCCATCAGTACCATAGGGGGACTTGCTGTAGATACGCAGTATTTT.

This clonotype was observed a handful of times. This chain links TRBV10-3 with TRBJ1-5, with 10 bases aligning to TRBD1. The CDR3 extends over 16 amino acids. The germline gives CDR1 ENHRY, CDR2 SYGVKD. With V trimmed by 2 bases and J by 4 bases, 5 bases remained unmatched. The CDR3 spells CAISEPGTGENQPQHF. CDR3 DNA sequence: TGTGCCATCAGTGAGCCCGGGACAGGGGAAAATCAGCCCCAGCATTTT.

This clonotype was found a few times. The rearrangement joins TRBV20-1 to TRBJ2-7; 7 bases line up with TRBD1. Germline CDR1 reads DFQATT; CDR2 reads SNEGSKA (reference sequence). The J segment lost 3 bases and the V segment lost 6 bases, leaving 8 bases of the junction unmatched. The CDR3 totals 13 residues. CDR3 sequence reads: CSAEGQKYYEQYF. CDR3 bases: TGCAGTGCCGAGGGACAGAAGTACTACGAGCAGTACTTC.

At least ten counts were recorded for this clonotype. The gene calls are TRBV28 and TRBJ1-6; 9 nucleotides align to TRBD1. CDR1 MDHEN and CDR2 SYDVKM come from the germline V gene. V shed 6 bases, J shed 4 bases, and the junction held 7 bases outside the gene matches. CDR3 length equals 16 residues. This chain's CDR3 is CASSRDRGDYNSPLHF. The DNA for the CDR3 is TGTGCCAGCAGCAGAGACAGGGGGGATTATAATTCACCCCTCCACTTT.

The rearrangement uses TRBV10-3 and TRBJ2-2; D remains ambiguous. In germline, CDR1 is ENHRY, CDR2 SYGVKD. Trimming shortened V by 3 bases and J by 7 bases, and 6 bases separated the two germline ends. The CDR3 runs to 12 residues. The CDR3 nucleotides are TGTGCCATCAGTGAACAATACGGGGAGCTGTTTTTT. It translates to CAISEQYGELFF.